This record concerns one T cell receptor beta chain sequence. The data are from a study of T-cell memory formation after mild COVID-19. Germline assignment: CDR1 GTSNPN and CDR2 SVGIG (reference sequence). This CDR3 is 12 amino acids long. V was shortened by 0 bases and J by 7 bases, with 9 bases between the two germline ends. Via MiXCR, TCRdb re-called the 5' RACE reads, giving one row per CDR3 protein. The table records 450,000 to 700,000 distinct CDR3 sequences, about a sixth of them present only once. The chain recombines TRBV30 with TRBJ1-1, with D possibly TRBD1 on 5 matching bases. Material for sequencing was PBMCs or a T cell subset sorted from them (not recorded which). This sequence was found in an adult woman who had mild COVID-19 (a few samples of this study predate the infection). Cell type and time point are not known. The CDR3: CAWSVGGVEAFF. Written as DNA, the CDR3 is TGTGCCTGGAGTGTAGGAGGGGTTGAAGCTTTCTTT. Full variable domain (missing parts from reference TRBV30 and TRBJ1-1): SQTIHQWPATLVQPVGSPLSLECTVEGTSNPNLYWYRQAAGRGLQLLFYSVGIGQISSEVPQNLSASRPQDRQFILSSKKLLLSDSGFYLCAWSVGGVEAFFGQGTRLTVV.